This T cell receptor (beta chain) was retrieved from a study of post-analysis software for immune sequencing data. Findings of the study overall: When the samples were clustered directly with F measure, those that had been prepared in the same batch showed strong co-clustering. Patients showed TRBV5-6, TRBV5-1 and TRBV20-1 among roughly 5 TRBV segments more frequent than in controls.

Concerning this clonotype: Antigen specificity is unknown.

The CDR3 extends over 15 amino acids. V shed 2 bases, J shed 7 bases, and the junction held 10 bases outside the gene matches. Unique molecular identifiers featured in each of the TCR beta cDNA libraries. MiXCR was run by TCRdb on the PCR reads, yielding one entry per CDR3 protein. The sample includes 750,000 to 950,000 distinct CDR3 sequences, around 53% seen only once; the top ten take approximately 4.5%. The clonotype was recovered from a girl aged 10 to 17 with multiple sclerosis. Sequenced input: blood. The chain links TRBV12-3 or TRBV12-4 to TRBJ2-7, with 8 bases identical to TRBD2. CDR3 bases: TGTGCCAGCAGTTTAAGCACTAGCGGAAGCAATGAGCAGTACTTC. Translated: CASSLSTSGSNEQYF.